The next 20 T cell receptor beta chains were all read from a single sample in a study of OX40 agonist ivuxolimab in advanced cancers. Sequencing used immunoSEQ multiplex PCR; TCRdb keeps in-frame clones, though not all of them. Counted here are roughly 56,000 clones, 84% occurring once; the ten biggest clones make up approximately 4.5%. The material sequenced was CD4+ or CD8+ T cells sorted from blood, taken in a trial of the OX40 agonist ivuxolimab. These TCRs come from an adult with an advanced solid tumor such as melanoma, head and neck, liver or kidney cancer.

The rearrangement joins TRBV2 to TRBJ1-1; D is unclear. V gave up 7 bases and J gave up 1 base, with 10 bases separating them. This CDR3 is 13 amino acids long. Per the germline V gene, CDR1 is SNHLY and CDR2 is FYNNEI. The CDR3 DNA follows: TGTGCCAGCACCACCGACGGGAACACTGAAGCTTTCTTT. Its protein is CASTTDGNTEAFF.

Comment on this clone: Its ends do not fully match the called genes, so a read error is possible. CDR3 DNA: TGTGCCATTAGTGAGACCCGACAGGGGGCGAACACCGGGGAGCTGTTTTTT. It yields the protein CAISETRQGANTGELFF. This sequence joins TRBV10-3 and TRBJ2-2, with 9 nucleotides matching TRBD1. This CDR3 is 17 amino acids long. Germline V gene data show CDR1 as ENHRY and CDR2 as SYGVKD.

As DNA, the CDR3 is TGTGCCAGCAGTTTCGGACTAGCGGAGAACAATGCCGGGGAGCAGTTCTTC. Its protein is CASSFGLAENNAGEQFF. This rearrangement joins TRBV7-9 to TRBJ2-1; 10 bases align to TRBD2. The V gene end was trimmed by 6 bases and the J gene end by 10 bases; junction bases not matched to a gene: 18. Per the germline V gene, CDR1 is SEHNR and CDR2 is FQNEAQ (reference sequence). The CDR3 covers 17 residues. The full variable domain, with the rest looked up from reference TRBV7-9 and TRBJ2-1, is DTGVSQNPRHKITKRGQNVTFRCDPISEHNRLYWYRQTLGQGPEFLTYFQNEAQLEKSRLLSDRFSAERPKGSFSTLEIQRTEQGDSAMYLCASSFGLAENNAGEQFFGPGTRLTVL.

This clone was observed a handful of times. CDR3: CASSWDRAREQYF. CDR3 coding DNA: TGTGCCAGCAGCTGGGACAGGGCAAGGGAGCAGTACTTC. This chain joins TRBV7-2 and TRBJ2-7; 9 bases match TRBD1. Germline V gene lookup returns CDR1 SGHTA and CDR2 FQGNSA. This CDR3 comprises 13 residues. V gave up 4 bases and J gave up 7 bases; unmatched junction bases: 5.

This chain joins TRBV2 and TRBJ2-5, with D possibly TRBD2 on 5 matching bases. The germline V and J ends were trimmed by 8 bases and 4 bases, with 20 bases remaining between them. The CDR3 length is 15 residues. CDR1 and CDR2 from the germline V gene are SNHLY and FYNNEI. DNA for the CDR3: TGTGCCAGCCGCAAAGGGATCCGGGGTGGAGAGACCCAGTACTTC. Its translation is CASRKGIRGGETQYF.

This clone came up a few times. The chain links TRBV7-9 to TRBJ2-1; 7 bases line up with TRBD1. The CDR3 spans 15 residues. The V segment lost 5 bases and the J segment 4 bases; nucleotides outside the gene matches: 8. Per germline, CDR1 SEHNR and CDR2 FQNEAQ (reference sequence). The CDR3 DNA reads TGTGCCAGCAGCCTAGGACAGGCGGTGTACAATGAGCAGTTCTTC. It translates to CASSLGQAVYNEQFF. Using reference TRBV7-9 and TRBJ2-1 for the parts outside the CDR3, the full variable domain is DTGVSQNPRHKITKRGQNVTFRCDPISEHNRLYWYRQTLGQGPEFLTYFQNEAQLEKSRLLSDRFSAERPKGSFSTLEIQRTEQGDSAMYLCASSLGQAVYNEQFFGPGTRLTVL.

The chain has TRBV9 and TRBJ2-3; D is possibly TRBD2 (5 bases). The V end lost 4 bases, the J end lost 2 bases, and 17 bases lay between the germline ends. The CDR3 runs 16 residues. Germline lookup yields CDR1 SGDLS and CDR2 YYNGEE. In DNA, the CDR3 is TGTGCCAGCAGCTCTGACCTTAGCGCCCTCACAGATACGCAGTATTTT. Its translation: CASSSDLSALTDTQYF. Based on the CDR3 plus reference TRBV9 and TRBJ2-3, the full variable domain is DSGVTQTPKHLITATGQRVTLRCSPRSGDLSVYWYQQSLDQGLQFLIQYYNGEERAKGNILERFSAQQFPDLHSELNLSSLELGDSALYFCASSSDLSALTDTQYFGPGTRLTVL.

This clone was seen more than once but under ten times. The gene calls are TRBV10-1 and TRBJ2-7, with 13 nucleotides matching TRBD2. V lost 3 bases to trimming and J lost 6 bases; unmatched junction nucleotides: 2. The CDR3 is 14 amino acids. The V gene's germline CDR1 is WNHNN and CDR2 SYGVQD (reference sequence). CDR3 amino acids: CASSDGLAGAEQYF. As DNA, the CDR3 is TGCGCCAGCAGTGACGGACTAGCGGGGGCCGAGCAGTACTTC.

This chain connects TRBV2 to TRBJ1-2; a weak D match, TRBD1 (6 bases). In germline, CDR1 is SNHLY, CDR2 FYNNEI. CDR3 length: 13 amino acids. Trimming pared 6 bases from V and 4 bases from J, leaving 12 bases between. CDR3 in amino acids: CASSRDTSYGYTF. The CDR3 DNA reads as TGTGCCAGCAGCCGGGACACCAGCTATGGCTACACCTTC.

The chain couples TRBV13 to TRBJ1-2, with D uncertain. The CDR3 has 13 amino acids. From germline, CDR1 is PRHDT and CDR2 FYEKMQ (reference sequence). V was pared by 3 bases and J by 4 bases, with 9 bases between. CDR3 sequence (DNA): TGTGCCAGCAGCTTCGCGGGAGCCTATGGCTACACCTTC. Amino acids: CASSFAGAYGYTF.

The CDR3 region is CASSKGQSSGANVLTF. Here the CDR3 DNA reads TGTGCCAGCAGCAAGGGACAGAGCTCTGGGGCCAACGTCCTGACTTTC. V is TRBV7-3 and J is TRBJ2-6, with 7 positions matching TRBD1. From germline, CDR1 is SGHTA and CDR2 FQGTGA. The CDR3 length is 16 residues. The V gene end was trimmed by 5 bases and the J gene end by 0 bases; junction bases not matched to a gene: 4.

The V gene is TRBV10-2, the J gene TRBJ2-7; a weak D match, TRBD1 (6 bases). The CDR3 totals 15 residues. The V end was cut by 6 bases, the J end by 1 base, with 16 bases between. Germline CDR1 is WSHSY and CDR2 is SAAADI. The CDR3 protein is CASRERPGQSYEQYF. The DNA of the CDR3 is TGCGCCAGCAGGGAACGGCCGGGACAATCCTACGAGCAGTACTTC.

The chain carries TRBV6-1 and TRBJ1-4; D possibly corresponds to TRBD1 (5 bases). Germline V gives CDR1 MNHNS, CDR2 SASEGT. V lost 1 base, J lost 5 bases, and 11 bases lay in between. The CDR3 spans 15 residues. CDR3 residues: CASSEGHRGNEKLFF. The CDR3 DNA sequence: TGTGCCAGCAGTGAAGGACACCGGGGGAATGAAAAACTGTTTTTT.

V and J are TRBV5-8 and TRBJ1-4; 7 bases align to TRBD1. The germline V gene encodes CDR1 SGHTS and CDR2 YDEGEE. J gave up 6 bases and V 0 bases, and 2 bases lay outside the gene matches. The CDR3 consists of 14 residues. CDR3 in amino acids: CASSLEGADEKLFF. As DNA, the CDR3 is TGTGCCAGCAGCTTGGAGGGGGCGGATGAAAAACTGTTTTTT. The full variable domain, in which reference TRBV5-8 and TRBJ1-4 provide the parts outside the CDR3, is EAGVTQSPTHLIKTRGQQATLRCSPISGHTSVYWYQQALGLGLQFLLWYDEGEERNRGNFPPRFSGRQFPNYSSELNVNALELEDSALYLCASSLEGADEKLFFGSGTQLSVL.

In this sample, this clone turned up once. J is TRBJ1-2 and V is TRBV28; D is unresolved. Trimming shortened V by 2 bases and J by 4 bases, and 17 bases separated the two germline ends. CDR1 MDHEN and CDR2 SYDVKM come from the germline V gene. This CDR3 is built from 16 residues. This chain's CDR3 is CASSLPMSGPGYGYTF. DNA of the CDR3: TGTGCCAGCAGTTTACCAATGTCCGGGCCCGGCTATGGCTACACCTTC.

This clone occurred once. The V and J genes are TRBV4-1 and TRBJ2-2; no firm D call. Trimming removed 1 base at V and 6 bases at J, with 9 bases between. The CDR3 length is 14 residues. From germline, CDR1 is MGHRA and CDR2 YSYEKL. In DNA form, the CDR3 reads TGCGCCAGCAGCCAAGCCGTCCGGGCCGGGGAGCTGTTTTTT. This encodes CASSQAVRAGELFF.

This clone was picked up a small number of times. CDR3 coding DNA: TGTGCCAGCAGTCACCAGGGAGGTACTAGCAATCAGCCCCAGCATTTT. The encoded protein is CASSHQGGTSNQPQHF. The rearrangement joins TRBV28 to TRBJ1-5; perhaps TRBD1 as D (5 bases). Germline-derived CDR1 and CDR2 are MDHEN and SYDVKM. V shed 5 bases and J shed 0 bases, with 14 bases lying between them. The CDR3 is made up of 16 amino acids.

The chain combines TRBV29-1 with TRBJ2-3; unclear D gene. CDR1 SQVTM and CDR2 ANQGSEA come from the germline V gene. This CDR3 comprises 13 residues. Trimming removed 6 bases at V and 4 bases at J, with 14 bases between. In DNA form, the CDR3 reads TGCAGCGTGCTAAGATCAGGAGCAGATACGCAGTATTTT. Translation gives CSVLRSGADTQYF.

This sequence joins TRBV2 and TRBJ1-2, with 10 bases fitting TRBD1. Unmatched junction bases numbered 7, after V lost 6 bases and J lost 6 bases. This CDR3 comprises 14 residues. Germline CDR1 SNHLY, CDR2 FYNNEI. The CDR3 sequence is CASSPSGQGNGYTF. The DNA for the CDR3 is TGTGCCAGCAGCCCATCGGGACAGGGGAATGGCTACACCTTC.

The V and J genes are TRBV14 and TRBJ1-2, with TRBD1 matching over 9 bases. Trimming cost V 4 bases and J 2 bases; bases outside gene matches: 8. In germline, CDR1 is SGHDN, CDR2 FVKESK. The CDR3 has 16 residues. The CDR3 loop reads CASSPLPGQGNYGYTF. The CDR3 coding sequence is TGTGCCAGCAGCCCCCTCCCGGGACAGGGCAACTATGGCTACACCTTC.